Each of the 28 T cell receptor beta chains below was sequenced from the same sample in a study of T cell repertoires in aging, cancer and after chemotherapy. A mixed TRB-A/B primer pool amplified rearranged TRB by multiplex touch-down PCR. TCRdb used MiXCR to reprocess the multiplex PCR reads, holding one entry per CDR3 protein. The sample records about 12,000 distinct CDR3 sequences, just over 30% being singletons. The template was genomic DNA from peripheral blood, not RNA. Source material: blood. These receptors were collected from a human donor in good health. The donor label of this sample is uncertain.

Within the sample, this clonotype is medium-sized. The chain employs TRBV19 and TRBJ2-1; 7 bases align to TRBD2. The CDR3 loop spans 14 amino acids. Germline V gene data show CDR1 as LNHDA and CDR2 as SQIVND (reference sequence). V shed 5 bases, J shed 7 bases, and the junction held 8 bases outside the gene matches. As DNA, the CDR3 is TGTGCCAGTAGTCCTGGACTAGGAAGGAATGAGCAGTTCTTC. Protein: CASSPGLGRNEQFF.

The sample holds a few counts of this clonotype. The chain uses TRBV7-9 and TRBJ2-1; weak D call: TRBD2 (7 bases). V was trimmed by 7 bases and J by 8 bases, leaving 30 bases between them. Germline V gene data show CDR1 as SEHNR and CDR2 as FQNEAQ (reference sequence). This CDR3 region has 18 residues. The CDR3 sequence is CASTPLYDVMWGGHEQFF. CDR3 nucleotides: TGTGCCAGCACCCCCCTGTATGACGTAATGTGGGGGGGCCATGAGCAGTTCTTC.

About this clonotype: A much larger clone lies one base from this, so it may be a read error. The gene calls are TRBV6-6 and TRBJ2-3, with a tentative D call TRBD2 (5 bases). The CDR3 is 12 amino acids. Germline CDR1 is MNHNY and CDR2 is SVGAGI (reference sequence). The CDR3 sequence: CSSKGEGDTQYF. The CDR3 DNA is TGTTCCAGCAAGGGCGAGGGAGATACGCAGTATTTT.

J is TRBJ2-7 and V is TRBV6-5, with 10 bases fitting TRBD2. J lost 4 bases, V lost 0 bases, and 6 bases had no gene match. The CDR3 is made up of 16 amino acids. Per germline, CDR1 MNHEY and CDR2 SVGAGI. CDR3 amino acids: CASSYSRVLAGYEQYF. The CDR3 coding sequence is TGTGCCAGCAGTTACTCGAGAGTACTAGCGGGATACGAGCAGTACTTC.

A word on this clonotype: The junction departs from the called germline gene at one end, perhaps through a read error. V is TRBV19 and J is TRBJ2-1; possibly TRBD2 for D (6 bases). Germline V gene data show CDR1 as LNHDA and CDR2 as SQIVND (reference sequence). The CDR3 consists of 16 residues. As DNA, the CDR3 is TGTGCCAGTAGTATAGAGGGGCGGGGTTGGGGCAATAAGCAGTTCTTC. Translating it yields CASSIEGRGWGNKQFF.

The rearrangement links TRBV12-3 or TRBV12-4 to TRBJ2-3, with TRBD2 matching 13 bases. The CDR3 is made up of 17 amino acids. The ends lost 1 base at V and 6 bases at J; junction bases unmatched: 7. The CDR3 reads CASSLGLAGGVRDTQYF. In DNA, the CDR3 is TGTGCCAGCAGTTTAGGACTAGCGGGGGGAGTTCGGGATACGCAGTATTTT.

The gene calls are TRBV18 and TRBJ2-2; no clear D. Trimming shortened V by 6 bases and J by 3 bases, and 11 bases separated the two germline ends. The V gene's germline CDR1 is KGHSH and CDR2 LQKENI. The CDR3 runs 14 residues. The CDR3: CASSPRPDTGELFF. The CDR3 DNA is TGTGCCAGCTCCCCCCGTCCCGACACCGGGGAGCTGTTTTTT. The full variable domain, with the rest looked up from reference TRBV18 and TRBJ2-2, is NAGVMQNPRHLVRRRGQEARLRCSPMKGHSHVYWYRQLPEEGLKFMVYLQKENIIDESGMPKERFSAEFPKEGPSILRIQQVVRGDSAAYFCASSPRPDTGELFFGEGSRLTVL.

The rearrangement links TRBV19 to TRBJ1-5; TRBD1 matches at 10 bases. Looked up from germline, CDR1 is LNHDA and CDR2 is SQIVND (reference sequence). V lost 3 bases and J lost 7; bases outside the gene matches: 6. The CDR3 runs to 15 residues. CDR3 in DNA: TGTGCCAGTAGTATTGACAGGGGGCTAGGGCAGCCCCAGCATTTT. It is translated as CASSIDRGLGQPQHF.

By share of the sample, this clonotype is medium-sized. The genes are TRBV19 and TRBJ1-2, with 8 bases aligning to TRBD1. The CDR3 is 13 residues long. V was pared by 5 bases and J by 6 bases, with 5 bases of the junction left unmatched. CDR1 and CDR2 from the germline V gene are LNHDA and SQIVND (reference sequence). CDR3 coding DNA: TGTGCCAGTAGTCTGGACAGGGCCCATGGCTACACCTTC. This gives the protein CASSLDRAHGYTF.

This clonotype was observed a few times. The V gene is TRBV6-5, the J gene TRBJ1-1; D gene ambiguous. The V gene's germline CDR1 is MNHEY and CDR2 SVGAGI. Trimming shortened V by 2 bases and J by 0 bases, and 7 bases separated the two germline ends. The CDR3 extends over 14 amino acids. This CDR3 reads CASSYHPVNTEAFF. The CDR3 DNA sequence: TGTGCCAGCAGTTACCACCCGGTGAACACTGAAGCTTTCTTT.

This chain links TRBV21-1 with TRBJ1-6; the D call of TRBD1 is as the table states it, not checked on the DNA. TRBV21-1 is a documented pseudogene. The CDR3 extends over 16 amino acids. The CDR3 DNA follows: TGTGCCAGCAGCAAAGCTGGGACAGGGATCGATTCACCCCTCCACTTT. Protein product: CASSKAGTGIDSPLHF.

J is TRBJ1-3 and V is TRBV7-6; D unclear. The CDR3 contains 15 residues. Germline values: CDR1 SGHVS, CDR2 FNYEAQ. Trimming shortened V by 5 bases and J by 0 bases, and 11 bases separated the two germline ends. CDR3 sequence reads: CASSLGWDSGNTIYF. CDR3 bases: TGTGCCAGCAGCCTCGGGTGGGACTCTGGAAACACCATATATTTT.

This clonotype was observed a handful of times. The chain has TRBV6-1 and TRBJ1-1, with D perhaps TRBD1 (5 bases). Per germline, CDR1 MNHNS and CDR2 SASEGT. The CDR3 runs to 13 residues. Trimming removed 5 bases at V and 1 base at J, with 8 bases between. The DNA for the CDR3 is TGTGCCAGCAGTTCACAGGCGAACACTGAAGCTTTCTTT. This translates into CASSSQANTEAFF.

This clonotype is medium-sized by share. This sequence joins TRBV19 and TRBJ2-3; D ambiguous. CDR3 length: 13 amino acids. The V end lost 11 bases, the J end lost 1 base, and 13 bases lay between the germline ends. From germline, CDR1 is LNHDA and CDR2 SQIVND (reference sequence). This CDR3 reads CASNGQGTDTQYF. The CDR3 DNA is TGTGCCTCCAATGGCCAGGGCACAGATACGCAGTATTTT. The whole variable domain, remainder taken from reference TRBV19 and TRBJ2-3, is DGGITQSPKYLFRKEGQNVTLSCEQNLNHDAMYWYRQDPGQGLRLIYYSQIVNDFQKGDIAEGYSVSREKKESFPLTVTSAQKNPTAFYLCASNGQGTDTQYFGPGTRLTVL.

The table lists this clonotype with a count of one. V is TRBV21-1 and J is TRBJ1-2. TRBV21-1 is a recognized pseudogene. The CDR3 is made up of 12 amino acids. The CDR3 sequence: CASCELRYGYTF. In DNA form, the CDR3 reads TGTGCCAGCTGTGAGTTAAGGTATGGCTACACCTTC.

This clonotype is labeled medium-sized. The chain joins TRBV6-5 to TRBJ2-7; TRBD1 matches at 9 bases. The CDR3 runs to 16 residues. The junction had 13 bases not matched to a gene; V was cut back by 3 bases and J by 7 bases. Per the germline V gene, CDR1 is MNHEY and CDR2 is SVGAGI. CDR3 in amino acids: CASSYIRDRASLEQYF. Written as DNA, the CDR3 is TGTGCCAGCAGTTATATACGGGACAGGGCTTCTCTTGAGCAGTACTTC.

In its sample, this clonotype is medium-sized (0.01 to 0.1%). For the CDR3, the DNA is TGTGCCAGCAGCTTAGGGGAAACAGATACGCAGTATTTT. It yields the protein CASSLGETDTQYF. V and J are TRBV11-1 and TRBJ2-3; no definite D call. V was pared by 1 base and J by 3 bases, with 5 bases between. The length of the CDR3 is 13 residues. Germline values: CDR1 SGHAT, CDR2 FQDESV (reference sequence).

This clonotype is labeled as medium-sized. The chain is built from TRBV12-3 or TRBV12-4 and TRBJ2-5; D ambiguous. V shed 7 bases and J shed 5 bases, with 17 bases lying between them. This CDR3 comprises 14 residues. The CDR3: CASNGQSEVETQYF. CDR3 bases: TGTGCCAGCAATGGGCAGAGTGAAGTGGAGACCCAGTACTTC.

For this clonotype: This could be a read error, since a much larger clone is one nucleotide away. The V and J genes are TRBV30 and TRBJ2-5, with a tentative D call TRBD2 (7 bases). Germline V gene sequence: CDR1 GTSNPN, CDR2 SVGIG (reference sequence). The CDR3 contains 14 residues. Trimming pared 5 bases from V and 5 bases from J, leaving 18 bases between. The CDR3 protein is CAWGWGGAGETQYF. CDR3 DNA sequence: TGTGCCTGGGGCTGGGGGGGGGCGGGGGAGACCCAGTACTTC.

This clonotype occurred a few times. The CDR3 spells CASIPRGAGKNEQFF. CDR3 sequence (DNA): TGTGCCAGCATTCCCCGGGGGGCAGGTAAAAATGAGCAGTTCTTC. V gene TRBV6-2 or TRBV6-3 combines with J gene TRBJ2-1; tentative D call: TRBD2 (7 bases). This CDR3 is built from 15 residues. Germline V lookup: CDR1 MNHEY, CDR2 SVGEGT. Trimming shortened V by 7 bases and J by 7 bases, and 20 bases separated the two germline ends.

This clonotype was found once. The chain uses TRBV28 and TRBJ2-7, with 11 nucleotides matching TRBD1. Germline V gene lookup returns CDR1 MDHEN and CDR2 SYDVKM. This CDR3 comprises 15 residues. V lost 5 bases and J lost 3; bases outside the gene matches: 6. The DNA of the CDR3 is TGTGCCAGCAGTGAAGACGGGACAGGGGGCTACGAGCAGTACTTC. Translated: CASSEDGTGGYEQYF.

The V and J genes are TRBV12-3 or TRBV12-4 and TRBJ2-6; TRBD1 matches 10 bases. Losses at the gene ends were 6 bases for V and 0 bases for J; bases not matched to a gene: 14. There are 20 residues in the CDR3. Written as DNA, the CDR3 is TGTGCCAGCAGCCCCTCGACGGGTTGGACAGGGGGCTCTGGGGCCAACGTCCTGACTTTC. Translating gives CASSPSTGWTGGSGANVLTF.

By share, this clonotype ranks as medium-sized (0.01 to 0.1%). The CDR3, as DNA: TGTGCCAGTATGTCTGGGGGCAATCAGCCCCAGCATTTT. This codes for CASMSGGNQPQHF. The V and J genes are TRBV19 and TRBJ1-5; D gene ambiguous. The V gene lost 7 bases and the J gene lost 2 bases, with 9 bases spanning the gap. Germline assignment: CDR1 LNHDA and CDR2 SQIVND (reference sequence). The CDR3 spans 13 residues. The full variable domain, completed using reference TRBV19 and TRBJ1-5, is DGGITQSPKYLFRKEGQNVTLSCEQNLNHDAMYWYRQDPGQGLRLIYYSQIVNDFQKGDIAEGYSVSREKKESFPLTVTSAQKNPTAFYLCASMSGGNQPQHFGDGTRLSIL.

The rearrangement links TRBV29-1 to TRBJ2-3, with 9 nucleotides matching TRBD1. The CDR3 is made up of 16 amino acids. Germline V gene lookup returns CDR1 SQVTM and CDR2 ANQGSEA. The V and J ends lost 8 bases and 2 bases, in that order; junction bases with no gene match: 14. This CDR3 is CSTRPQGADLTDTQYF. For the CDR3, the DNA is TGCAGCACACGACCACAGGGGGCTGACCTCACAGATACGCAGTATTTT.

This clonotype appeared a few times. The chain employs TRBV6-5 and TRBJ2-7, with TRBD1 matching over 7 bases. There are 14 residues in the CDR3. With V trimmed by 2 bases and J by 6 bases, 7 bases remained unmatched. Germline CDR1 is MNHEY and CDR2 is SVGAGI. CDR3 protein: CASSYKDRNAEQYF. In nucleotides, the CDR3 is TGTGCCAGCAGTTACAAGGACAGGAACGCCGAGCAGTACTTC.

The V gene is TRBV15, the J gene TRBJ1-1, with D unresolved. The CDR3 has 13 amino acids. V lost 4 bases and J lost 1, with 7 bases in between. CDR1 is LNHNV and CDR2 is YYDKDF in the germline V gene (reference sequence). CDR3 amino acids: CATSTDSNTEAFF. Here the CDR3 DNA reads TGTGCCACCAGCACAGACTCGAACACTGAAGCTTTCTTT.

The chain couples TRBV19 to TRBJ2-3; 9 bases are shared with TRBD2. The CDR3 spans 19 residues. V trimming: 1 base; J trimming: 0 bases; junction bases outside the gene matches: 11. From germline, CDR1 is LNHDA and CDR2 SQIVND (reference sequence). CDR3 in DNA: TGTGCCAGTAGTATAGCAGGAACTAGCGGGTGCCCTAGCACAGATACGCAGTATTTT. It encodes CASSIAGTSGCPSTDTQYF.

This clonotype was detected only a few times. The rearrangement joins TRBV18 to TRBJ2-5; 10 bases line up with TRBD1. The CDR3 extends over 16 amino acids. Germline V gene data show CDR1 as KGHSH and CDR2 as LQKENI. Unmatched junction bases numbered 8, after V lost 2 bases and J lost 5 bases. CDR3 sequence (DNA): TGTGCCAGCTCACCAAGGGACAGGGGACTGAGGGAGACCCAGTACTTC. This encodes CASSPRDRGLRETQYF.